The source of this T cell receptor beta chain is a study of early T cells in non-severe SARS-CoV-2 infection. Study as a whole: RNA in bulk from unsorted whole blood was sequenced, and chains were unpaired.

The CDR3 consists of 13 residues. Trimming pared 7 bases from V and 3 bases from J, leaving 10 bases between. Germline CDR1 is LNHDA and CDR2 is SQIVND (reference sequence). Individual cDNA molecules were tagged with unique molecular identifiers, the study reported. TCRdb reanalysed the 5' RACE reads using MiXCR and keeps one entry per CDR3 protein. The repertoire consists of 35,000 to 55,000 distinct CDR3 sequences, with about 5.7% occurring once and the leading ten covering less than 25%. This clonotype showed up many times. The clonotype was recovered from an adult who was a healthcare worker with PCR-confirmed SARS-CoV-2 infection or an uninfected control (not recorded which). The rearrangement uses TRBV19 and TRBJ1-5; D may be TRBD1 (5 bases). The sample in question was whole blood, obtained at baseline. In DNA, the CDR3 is TGTGCCAGTACCCAGGGTAACAATCAGCCCCAGCATTTT. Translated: CASTQGNNQPQHF. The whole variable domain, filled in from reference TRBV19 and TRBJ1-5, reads DGGITQSPKYLFRKEGQNVTLSCEQNLNHDAMYWYRQDPGQGLRLIYYSQIVNDFQKGDIAEGYSVSREKKESFPLTVTSAQKNPTAFYLCASTQGNNQPQHFGDGTRLSIL.